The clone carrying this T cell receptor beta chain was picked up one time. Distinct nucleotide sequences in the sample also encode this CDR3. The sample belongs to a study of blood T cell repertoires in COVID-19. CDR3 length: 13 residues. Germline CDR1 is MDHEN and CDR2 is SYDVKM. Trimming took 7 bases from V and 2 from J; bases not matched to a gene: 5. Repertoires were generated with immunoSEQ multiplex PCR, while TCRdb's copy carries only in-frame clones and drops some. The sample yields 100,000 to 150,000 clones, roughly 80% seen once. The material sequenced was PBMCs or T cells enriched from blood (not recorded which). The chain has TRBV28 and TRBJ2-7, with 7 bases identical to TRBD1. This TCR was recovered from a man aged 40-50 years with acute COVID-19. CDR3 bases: TGTGCCAGCACTTTGACAGGGCCCTACGAGCAGTACTTC. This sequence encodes CASTLTGPYEQYF.